The text below deals with one T cell receptor (beta chain). Its specific antigen is unknown. No base-level quality is on record; no much larger clone is a single base apart. At one collaborating source in Seattle, patients were enrolled during active infection and were followed longitudinally through the course of disease. Collaborating institutions collected whole blood in K2EDTA tubes following their own protocols. For TCRbeta analysis, collaborators shipped samples in one of three forms: frozen whole blood, isolated PBMCs, or DNA extracted from either of those sample types. The data originate from a study of blood T cell repertoires in COVID-19 (dated by TCRdb to the early 2020s). At the level of the whole study: Samples from collaborators originated in the United States, Italy and Spain and spanned both the acute and convalescent phases of COVID-19. HLA class I and class II types, where available, came from metadata supplied by the sample provider rather than from assay-based typing. The sample metadata nearly always contained a de-identified subject ID, COVID-19 status, age in years and sex. The samples were drawn from two sources: the first 160 participants of the ongoing ImmuneRACE study, and 1,000 to 1,500 subjects contributed by 6 global collaborators. The repertoires were released in a freely available public database meant as a resource for research on the immune response to SARS-CoV-2. The dataset comprised deeply sampled blood TCRbeta repertoires from subjects exposed to, actively infected with, or recovered from COVID-19. The material from the prospective study consisted of cDNA or gDNA derived from T cells, B-cell-depleted T cells, or PBMCs. Beyond this particular receptor, the publication reports: How much clinical and demographic metadata was included differed by source and by participant, and the metadata was provided uncurated.

The germline V and J ends show losses of 5 bases and 2 bases respectively, and no gene match explains 5 bases of the junction. Sequences LNHDA (CDR1) and SQIVND (CDR2) are obtained from the germline V gene (reference sequence). Including cysteine and phenylalanine, the CDR3 has 15 amino acids. The sequence is cut down to CDR3 DNA, 45 bases in frame from base 1. TCRbeta CDR3 regions were amplified from genomic DNA by means of the immunoSEQ Assay, a bias-controlled multiplex PCR. The original pipeline was this. Nucleated cell counts per sample were estimated from amplification of reference gene primers within the assay. Sequence reads were collapsed and filtered to measure the absolute abundance of every unique TCRbeta CDR3 rearrangement. For each sample, productive Simpson clonality was calculated as the square root of Simpson's diversity index over productive rearrangements. Held by TCRdb, this immuneACCESS table contains in-frame sequences only and omits some clones. Under half of the omission traces to an unresolved V gene where checked; the cause of the rest is unknown. The D gene and trimming were derived from the DNA, and the V and J assignments and clone size from that table. In this sample the table shows 45,000 or so clones, more than 75% of which occur a single time. The top ten clones comprise 3.9% of the sample.

In this chain, TRBV19 is recombined with TRBJ1-4; 7 central bases correspond to TRBD1. The clonotype was recovered from a man aged 35-49 years with COVID-19, enrolled during active disease. The material sequenced was peripheral blood. In nucleotides, the sequence is TGTGCCAGTAGTTTACAGGGGACCACTAATGAAAAACTGTTTTTT. Its protein product is CASSLQGTTNEKLFF.